This is a list of T cell receptor beta chains from one sample in a study of control samples from healthy donors and cancer patients. Sequencing was performed with immunoSEQ multiplex PCR; in TCRdb, only in-frame clones are kept and a portion is missing. The sample lists tens of thousands of clones; 89% were seen once. Sequencing was performed on blood. These receptors all stem from a man over 45 in good health. The CDR3 runs from the conserved cysteine through the conserved F or W. Each record gives: J gene, V gene, clone size, D gene, CDR3 protein, CDR3 DNA. D genes are given only for firm matches. Size tells how often a clone was seen (once, few, many) or the class of an expanded clone, and some rows leave it out.

j_gene: TRBJ1-3
v_gene: TRBV30
abundance: -
d_gene: -
CDR3aa: CAWRLSGNTIYF
CDR3nt: TGTGCCTGGAGACTGAGTGGAAACACCATATATTTT

j_gene: TRBJ2-5
v_gene: TRBV20-1
abundance: -
d_gene: -
CDR3aa: CSARGLETQYF
CDR3nt: TGCAGTGCTAGAGGGTTGGAGACCCAGTACTTC

j_gene: TRBJ1-5
v_gene: TRBV25-1
abundance: -
d_gene: -
CDR3aa: CASSPGTTSGSQPQHF
CDR3nt: TGTGCCAGCAGTCCGGGAACGACAAGTGGTTCCCAGCCCCAGCATTTT

j_gene: TRBJ2-1
v_gene: TRBV19
abundance: -
d_gene: TRBD2
CDR3aa: CATTAGVNEQFF
CDR3nt: TGTGCCACCACGGCGGGGGTTAATGAGCAGTTCTTC

j_gene: TRBJ1-2
v_gene: TRBV5-4
abundance: -
d_gene: -
CDR3aa: CATVGRAGGGYTF
CDR3nt: TGTGCCACCGTCGGTAGGGCAGGTGGTGGCTACACCTTC

j_gene: TRBJ1-1
v_gene: TRBV5-4
abundance: -
d_gene: -
CDR3aa: CASSLAMRGTEAFF
CDR3nt: TGTGCCAGCAGCTTGGCTATGAGGGGTACTGAAGCTTTCTTT

j_gene: TRBJ2-7
v_gene: TRBV6-5
abundance: -
d_gene: -
CDR3aa: CASSYGGWYGEQYF
CDR3nt: TGTGCCAGCAGTTACGGGGGGTGGTACGGCGAGCAGTACTTC

j_gene: TRBJ2-1
v_gene: TRBV30
abundance: -
d_gene: -
CDR3aa: CAWSVMSFNEQFF
CDR3nt: TGTGCCTGGAGTGTAATGTCTTTCAATGAGCAGTTCTTC

j_gene: TRBJ1-2
v_gene: TRBV5-4
abundance: -
d_gene: -
CDR3aa: CASSDTELVYGYTF
CDR3nt: TGTGCCAGCAGCGACACGGAGTTGGTCTATGGCTACACCTTC

j_gene: TRBJ2-3
v_gene: TRBV29-1
abundance: -
d_gene: -
CDR3aa: CSVDGTVTSTDTQYF
CDR3nt: TGCAGCGTTGACGGGACTGTCACTAGCACAGATACGCAGTATTTT

j_gene: TRBJ2-3
v_gene: TRBV6-5
abundance: -
d_gene: -
CDR3aa: CASRGRGLTDTQYF
CDR3nt: TGTGCCAGCAGGGGCCGGGGACTCACAGATACGCAGTATTTT

j_gene: TRBJ2-1
v_gene: TRBV5-1
abundance: -
d_gene: TRBD2
CDR3aa: CASSLLAGVTSYNEQFF
CDR3nt: TGCGCCAGCAGCTTACTAGCGGGGGTAACCTCCTACAATGAGCAGTTCTTC

j_gene: TRBJ2-3
v_gene: TRBV6-5
abundance: -
d_gene: -
CDR3aa: CASSYNPGGTDTQYF
CDR3nt: TGTGCCAGCAGTTACAACCCGGGGGGCACAGATACGCAGTATTTT

j_gene: TRBJ2-7
v_gene: TRBV5-1
abundance: -
d_gene: -
CDR3aa: CASSLSPSYEQYF
CDR3nt: TGCGCCAGCAGCTTGTCGCCCTCCTACGAGCAGTACTTC

j_gene: TRBJ2-3
v_gene: TRBV21-1
abundance: -
d_gene: -
CDR3aa: CARPRVGGSTDTQYF
CDR3nt: TGTGCCAGGCCCCGCGTGGGAGGTAGCACAGATACGCAGTATTTT

j_gene: TRBJ1-3
v_gene: TRBV7-6
abundance: -
d_gene: -
CDR3aa: CASSLGRTPTGNTIYF
CDR3nt: TGTGCCAGCAGCTTAGGAAGAACTCCGACTGGAAACACCATATATTTT

j_gene: TRBJ1-4
v_gene: TRBV2
abundance: -
d_gene: -
CDR3aa: CASSEAGWLANEKLFF
CDR3nt: TGTGCCAGCAGTGAAGCAGGGTGGTTGGCTAATGAAAAACTGTTTTTT

j_gene: TRBJ1-1
v_gene: TRBV6-1
abundance: -
d_gene: -
CDR3aa: CASSEQGTEAFF
CDR3nt: TGTGCCAGCAGTGAACAGGGTACTGAAGCTTTCTTT

j_gene: TRBJ1-6
v_gene: TRBV6-5
abundance: -
d_gene: TRBD1
CDR3aa: CASSMRDSNSPLHF
CDR3nt: TGTGCCAGCAGTATGCGGGACAGTAATTCACCCCTCCACTTT

j_gene: TRBJ2-7
v_gene: TRBV30
abundance: -
d_gene: -
CDR3aa: CAWGEGNEQYF
CDR3nt: TGTGCCTGGGGGGAAGGAAACGAGCAGTACTTC

j_gene: TRBJ2-5
v_gene: TRBV7-2
abundance: once
d_gene: TRBD2
CDR3aa: CASSRLGLADLLETQYF
CDR3nt: TGTGCCAGCAGCAGATTGGGACTAGCGGACCTCCTGGAGACCCAGTACTTC

j_gene: TRBJ1-1
v_gene: TRBV11-2
abundance: -
d_gene: -
CDR3aa: CASSLWGVNTEAFF
CDR3nt: TGTGCCAGCAGCTTATGGGGGGTGAACACTGAAGCTTTCTTT

j_gene: TRBJ1-2
v_gene: TRBV15
abundance: -
d_gene: -
CDR3aa: CATSRVGGIDGYTF
CDR3nt: TGTGCCACCAGCAGAGTAGGGGGAATTGATGGCTACACCTTC

j_gene: TRBJ2-5
v_gene: TRBV9
abundance: -
d_gene: TRBD2
CDR3aa: CASTIRGGQGETQYF
CDR3nt: TGTGCCAGCACTATACGGGGGGGGCAGGGAGAGACCCAGTACTTC

j_gene: TRBJ2-1
v_gene: TRBV7-6
abundance: -
d_gene: -
CDR3aa: CASSLVPGPYNEQFF
CDR3nt: TGTGCCAGCAGCTTAGTTCCAGGGCCCTACAATGAGCAGTTCTTC

j_gene: TRBJ1-4
v_gene: TRBV10-2
abundance: -
d_gene: TRBD1
CDR3aa: CASSEDRGSEKLFF
CDR3nt: TGCGCCAGCAGTGAAGACAGGGGGTCTGAAAAACTGTTTTTT

j_gene: TRBJ1-2
v_gene: TRBV12-3/TRBV12-4
abundance: -
d_gene: TRBD1
CDR3aa: CASSETGEYGYTF
CDR3nt: TGTGCCAGCAGCGAAACAGGGGAATATGGCTACACCTTC

j_gene: TRBJ1-2
v_gene: TRBV3-1/TRBV3-2
abundance: -
d_gene: -
CDR3aa: CASSQGGLGALSGYTF
CDR3nt: TGTGCCAGCAGCCAAGGAGGTCTGGGCGCCCTTAGTGGCTACACCTTC

j_gene: TRBJ1-1
v_gene: TRBV12-3/TRBV12-4
abundance: -
d_gene: -
CDR3aa: CASSLPHTEAFF
CDR3nt: TGTGCCAGCAGTTTACCCCACACTGAAGCTTTCTTT

j_gene: TRBJ2-5
v_gene: TRBV3-1/TRBV3-2
abundance: -
d_gene: TRBD1
CDR3aa: CASSQPGRGSQETQYF
CDR3nt: TGTGCCAGCAGCCAGCCCGGCAGGGGGTCTCAAGAGACCCAGTACTTC

j_gene: TRBJ1-1
v_gene: TRBV7-9
abundance: once
d_gene: -
CDR3aa: CASSASDREAFF
CDR3nt: TGTGCCAGCAGCGCTTCCGACAGGGAAGCTTTCTTT

j_gene: TRBJ2-5
v_gene: TRBV11-2
abundance: -
d_gene: -
CDR3aa: CATQGGGETQYF
CDR3nt: TGTGCCACGCAGGGGGGCGGGGAGACCCAGTACTTC

j_gene: TRBJ1-4
v_gene: TRBV28
abundance: -
d_gene: -
CDR3aa: CASSPSAPGRELFF
CDR3nt: TGTGCCAGCAGCCCCTCCGCCCCTGGGAGGGAACTGTTTTTT

j_gene: TRBJ2-3
v_gene: TRBV7-9
abundance: -
d_gene: TRBD2
CDR3aa: CASSTTSGTDTQYF
CDR3nt: TGTGCCAGCAGCACGACTAGCGGCACAGATACGCAGTATTTT

j_gene: TRBJ1-2
v_gene: TRBV7-8
abundance: -
d_gene: -
CDR3aa: CASSLSFGGGYTF
CDR3nt: TGTGCCAGCAGCTTGAGTTTTGGGGGTGGCTACACCTTC

j_gene: TRBJ1-5
v_gene: TRBV7-2
abundance: -
d_gene: -
CDR3aa: CASSLVGGARNQPQHF
CDR3nt: TGTGCCAGCAGCTTAGTTGGGGGGGCGCGCAATCAGCCCCAGCATTTT

j_gene: TRBJ1-1
v_gene: TRBV7-8
abundance: few
d_gene: TRBD1
CDR3aa: CASSFYGQGTEAFF
CDR3nt: TGTGCCAGCAGCTTCTACGGACAGGGGACTGAAGCTTTCTTT

j_gene: TRBJ2-7
v_gene: TRBV11-3
abundance: -
d_gene: TRBD2
CDR3aa: CASSAYNGEGSTYEQYF
CDR3nt: TGTGCCAGCAGCGCCTATAACGGGGAGGGGTCAACCTACGAGCAGTACTTC

j_gene: TRBJ1-2
v_gene: TRBV6-6
abundance: -
d_gene: TRBD1
CDR3aa: CASSPETGEYGYTF
CDR3nt: TGTGCCAGCAGCCCAGAGACAGGGGAATATGGCTACACCTTC

j_gene: TRBJ1-2
v_gene: TRBV5-6
abundance: -
d_gene: -
CDR3aa: CASSLGGVRRNYGYTF
CDR3nt: TGTGCCAGCAGCTTAGGGGGGGTCAGAAGAAACTATGGCTACACCTTC

j_gene: TRBJ1-1
v_gene: TRBV12-3/TRBV12-4
abundance: -
d_gene: -
CDR3aa: CASSLYSEAEAFF
CDR3nt: TGTGCCAGCAGTTTATATAGTGAAGCTGAAGCTTTCTTT

j_gene: TRBJ1-4
v_gene: TRBV12-3/TRBV12-4
abundance: -
d_gene: -
CDR3aa: CASSPETNEKLFF
CDR3nt: TGTGCCAGCAGTCCTGAGACTAATGAAAAACTGTTTTTT

j_gene: TRBJ1-5
v_gene: TRBV2
abundance: -
d_gene: -
CDR3aa: CASRRQANSNQPQHF
CDR3nt: TGTGCCAGCAGGAGACAGGCGAATAGCAATCAGCCCCAGCATTTT

j_gene: TRBJ2-3
v_gene: TRBV7-9
abundance: few
d_gene: -
CDR3aa: CASSWRVDTQYF
CDR3nt: TGTGCCAGCAGCTGGCGGGTAGATACGCAGTATTTT

j_gene: TRBJ1-5
v_gene: TRBV19
abundance: -
d_gene: -
CDR3aa: CASSPPGGGVGLPQHF
CDR3nt: TGTGCCAGTAGTCCCCCGGGCGGCGGGGTAGGGTTGCCCCAGCATTTT

j_gene: TRBJ2-2
v_gene: TRBV10-2
abundance: -
d_gene: -
CDR3aa: CASREVTTGELFF
CDR3nt: TGCGCCAGCAGGGAAGTGACAACCGGGGAGCTGTTTTTT

j_gene: TRBJ1-1
v_gene: TRBV5-1
abundance: -
d_gene: -
CDR3aa: CASSRGPSWGEAFF
CDR3nt: TGCGCCAGCAGCAGGGGACCCAGTTGGGGTGAAGCTTTCTTT

j_gene: TRBJ2-2
v_gene: TRBV7-6
abundance: -
d_gene: TRBD1
CDR3aa: CASSLAETGGYTGELFF
CDR3nt: TGTGCCAGCAGCTTAGCGGAGACAGGGGGCTACACCGGGGAGCTGTTTTTT

j_gene: TRBJ1-3
v_gene: TRBV5-1
abundance: -
d_gene: -
CDR3aa: CASSFAEGLTGNTIYF
CDR3nt: TGCGCCAGCAGCTTTGCGGAGGGGTTAACTGGAAACACCATATATTTT